What follows is one T cell receptor beta chain and its context. The antigen it binds to is not known. No qualities accompany the bases; no much larger clone lies one base away. This sample stems from a study of TIL therapy for anti-PD-1-resistant metastatic lung cancer (dated by TCRdb to the early 2020s). Looking at the study overall: Tumors were collected before any PD-1/PD-L1 blockade, after which patients were given nivolumab, and patients who progressed were given lymphodepletion, an infusion of expanded TIL and IL-2. Enrolled patients had a median age of about 53 years (range about 35-85) and a median tumor PD-L1 proportion score of approximately 6%. Most of the cohort had lung adenocarcinoma, including four EGFR-mutant tumors and two ALK-rearranged tumors, and half of the patients were either current or former smokers. Across the cohort, whole-exome sequencing showed a median non-synonymous tumor mutation burden of roughly 1.5 mutations per megabase. T cell receptor beta sequencing of tumor and peripheral blood was used to follow clonotypes across the tumor, the expanded TIL product and serial blood samples. Study-level results and caveats: Infused TIL clonotypes partially replaced the baseline peripheral repertoire then decayed over months, with no apparent association between persistence and response. The study protocol defined all tumor marker inferences as exploratory. Generalizability was limited because the cohort was highly selected, with more treatment-naive, never-smoker and oncogene-addicted patients included than is typical.

Per the publication, the time point label means: pre-treatment sample, taken before nivolumab and TIL therapy. Adults with stage 4 NSCLC were enrolled in a dual-center phase I trial from late 2017 to early 2020. The samples were drawn from an open-label, single-arm phase I trial testing tumor-infiltrating lymphocyte therapy combined with nivolumab in advanced non-small cell lung cancer. Blood mononuclear cells from EDTA tubes were separated on a Ficoll gradient and snap-frozen as pellets, and DNA was extracted from the cells using a Qiagen mini-prep kit. TCR beta CDR3 regions were amplified from genomic DNA by bias-controlled multiplex PCR with the immunoSEQ v3 hsTCRB kit. The TCR libraries were sequenced on an Illumina NextSeq 500 to 1.5 million to 2.5 million read pairs for survey level or 5-6 million read pairs for deep level. On the study's bioinformatics: The immunoSEQ Analyzer software assigned V, D and J genes, filtered out non-productive sequences, and reported clonality. To compare repertoires between infused TIL and blood, productive Simpson clonality was used along with the Morisita overlap index of productive TRB rearrangements. Absolute clonotype counts in blood were estimated as lymphocyte count times CD3+ fraction times the clone's productive frequency. The table was pulled from immuneACCESS by TCRdb, which kept in-frame rearrangements only. Such tables lose some clones; where checked, under half of the loss comes from unresolved V genes, and the rest has no known cause. The V and J calls and clone size are taken from that table; D and trimming were inferred from the DNA. The sample contains tens of thousands of clones, 65% to 90% of them found a single time. The ten largest clonotypes hold approximately 5.1% of the sample.

The germline V gene provides CDR1 MNHEY and CDR2 SVGAGI. The CDR3 starts with the cysteine, ends with the phenylalanine, and has 14 residues. Only the CDR3 portion is preserved as DNA: 42 bases, with reading frame beginning at the first base. V loses 5 bases, J loses 2 bases, and the germline ends lie 12 bases apart. The chain employs TRBV6-5 and TRBJ2-5, with the D gene too uncertain to name. The TCR comes from a person between 25 and 79 years old with non-small cell lung cancer. The sample here was blood, taken at baseline. The CDR3 corresponds to CASSLPGWQETQYF. The DNA reads as follows: TGTGCCAGCAGTCTCCCCGGTTGGCAAGAGACCCAGTACTTC.